What follows are 10 T cell receptor beta chains derived from one specimen sequenced in a study of T cell changes during pregnancy in multiple sclerosis. Profiled with immunoSEQ multiplex PCR; TCRdb holds only in-frame clones, not every one. The data hold tens of thousands of clones, with roughly nine tenths observed a single time. This specimen was CD8+ T cells from peripheral blood mononuclear cells, taken in the second trimester of pregnancy. The source is a female donor with multiple sclerosis, enrolled in a pregnancy study.

The CDR3 loop reads CASSPTGAFSQPQHF. In DNA, the CDR3 is TGTGCCAGCAGTCCGACAGGGGCTTTCAGTCAGCCCCAGCATTTT. V gene TRBV6-5 combines with J gene TRBJ1-5; 8 bases line up with TRBD1. The V gene's germline CDR1 is MNHEY and CDR2 SVGAGI. The CDR3 loop spans 15 amino acids. After removal of 5 bases from V and 6 bases from J, the junction contained 9 bases not matched to a gene.

This chain joins TRBV5-6 and TRBJ2-7; TRBD1 agrees at 10 bases. The CDR3 totals 14 residues. Looked up from germline, CDR1 is SGHDT and CDR2 is YYEEEE. With V trimmed by 6 bases and J by 2 bases, 5 bases remained unmatched. The CDR3 loop reads CASTYGTGAYEQYF. The CDR3 DNA reads as TGTGCCAGCACCTATGGGACAGGGGCCTACGAGCAGTACTTC.

The rearrangement uses TRBV6-6 and TRBJ2-1; TRBD2 matches at 12 bases. V was pared by 0 bases and J by 12 bases, with 3 bases of the junction left unmatched. CDR1 and CDR2 (germline): MNHNY, SVGAGI (reference sequence). This CDR3 contains 14 residues. CDR3 DNA sequence: TGTGCCAGCAGTTACTCGACTAGCGGGAGTGTGCAGTTCTTC. Residues: CASSYSTSGSVQFF.

The chain uses TRBV7-9 and TRBJ2-5; 7 bases fit TRBD2. This CDR3 is 15 amino acids long. J was trimmed by 5 bases and V by 0 bases; bases with no gene match: 6. The germline CDR1 and CDR2 sequences are SEHNR and FQNEAQ (reference sequence). For the CDR3, the DNA is TGTGCCAGCAGCTTAGCGCCGCGGGAGAGGGAGACCCAGTACTTC. Protein sequence: CASSLAPRERETQYF.

This rearrangement joins TRBV6-5 to TRBJ2-1, with 8 bases lining up with TRBD2. CDR1 is MNHEY and CDR2 is SVGAGI in the germline V gene. J gave up 4 bases and V 5 bases, and 4 bases lay outside the gene matches. The CDR3 loop spans 14 amino acids. The CDR3 DNA is TGTGCCAGCAGTCGACAGCGGGGGTACAATGAGCAGTTCTTC. This codes for CASSRQRGYNEQFF.

The V and J genes are TRBV21-1 and TRBJ1-1; the D call TRBD1 from the table was never checked on the DNA. TRBV21-1 is a recognized pseudogene. There are 14 residues in the CDR3. For the CDR3, the DNA is TGTGCCAGCAGCAGCTACAGGGGGAGCACTGAAGCTTTCTTT. Translation: CASSSYRGSTEAFF.

J is TRBJ1-5 and V is TRBV19, with TRBD1 matching over 9 bases. The CDR3 runs 15 residues. V shed 10 bases, J shed 2 bases, and the junction held 9 bases outside the gene matches. CDR1 and CDR2 (germline): LNHDA, SQIVND (reference sequence). CDR3 region: CATTGGGFGNQPQHF. In DNA form, the CDR3 reads TGTGCCACAACAGGGGGCGGTTTCGGCAATCAGCCCCAGCATTTT. Complete variable domain (other parts from reference TRBV19 and TRBJ1-5): DGGITQSPKYLFRKEGQNVTLSCEQNLNHDAMYWYRQDPGQGLRLIYYSQIVNDFQKGDIAEGYSVSREKKESFPLTVTSAQKNPTAFYLCATTGGGFGNQPQHFGDGTRLSIL.

The chain uses TRBV6-5 and TRBJ2-7; 7 nucleotides align to TRBD2. Germline CDR1 MNHEY, CDR2 SVGAGI. The CDR3 runs to 13 residues. Germline trimming cut 5 bases from V and 5 bases from J; bases unmatched to any gene: 6. CDR3 sequence: CASSPGAGDEQYF. For the CDR3, the DNA is TGTGCCAGCAGTCCCGGGGCGGGAGACGAGCAGTACTTC.

This clone was seen a few times. V usage is TRBV7-2 and J usage is TRBJ2-7; the D is unclear. CDR3 length: 17 residues. Trimming left V 1 base short and J 0 bases short, with 16 bases between. CDR1 is SGHTA and CDR2 is FQGNSA in the germline V gene. The CDR3 sequence is CASSLDTWSVRSYEQYF. As DNA, the CDR3 is TGTGCCAGCAGCTTAGACACGTGGTCAGTTCGCTCCTACGAGCAGTACTTC.

This rearrangement joins TRBV2 to TRBJ2-7, with a tentative D call TRBD1 (6 bases). CDR1 and CDR2 (germline): SNHLY, FYNNEI. V was pared by 3 bases and J by 0 bases, with 9 bases between. The CDR3 extends over 14 amino acids. CDR3 DNA: TGTGCCAGCAGTGATGGGACACCCTCCTACGAGCAGTACTTC. This sequence encodes CASSDGTPSYEQYF.